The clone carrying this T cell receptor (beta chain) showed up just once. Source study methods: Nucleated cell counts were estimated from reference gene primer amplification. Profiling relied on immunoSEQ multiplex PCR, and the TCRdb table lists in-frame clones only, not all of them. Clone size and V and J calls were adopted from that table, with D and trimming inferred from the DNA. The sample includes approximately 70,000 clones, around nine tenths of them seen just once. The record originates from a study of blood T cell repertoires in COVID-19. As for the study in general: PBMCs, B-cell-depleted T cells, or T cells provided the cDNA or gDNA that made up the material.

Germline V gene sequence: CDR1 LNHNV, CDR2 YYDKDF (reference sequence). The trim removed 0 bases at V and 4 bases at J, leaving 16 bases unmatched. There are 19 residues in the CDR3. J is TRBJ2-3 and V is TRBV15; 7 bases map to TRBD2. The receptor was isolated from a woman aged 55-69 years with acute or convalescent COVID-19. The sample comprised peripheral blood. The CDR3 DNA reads TGTGCCACCAGCAGAGATAGGAGAACGGCGGGGGTTAGTGCAGATACGCAGTATTTT. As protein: CATSRDRRTAGVSADTQYF.